This entry is about one TCR beta chain. Its specificity is unknown. V lost 5 bases, J lost 0 bases, and 5 bases stayed unmatched. This CDR3 is built from 15 residues. CDR1 is SGHVS, CDR2 FNYEAQ, per germline. The data belong to a study of cytomegalovirus exposure and HLA in healthy donors. Primers for the PCR totalled 60 Vbeta and 13 Jbeta. Here immunoSEQ multiplex PCR was the method, and the copy in TCRdb shows in-frame clones only, minus some. This sample has more than 60,000 clones; roughly 80% occur once, and the top ten carry approximately 4.7%. Notes on the study in general: A prior analysis recorded that most TCR beta V segments were productive about 90% or about 30% of the time.

The chain couples TRBV7-6 to TRBJ1-1; 8 bases are shared with TRBD1. This TCR was recovered from a male donor in good health and CMV-seropositive. Sequenced input: PBMCs. CDR3 loop: CASSARQGLNTEAFF. CDR3 in DNA: TGTGCCAGCAGCGCCCGACAGGGGTTGAACACTGAAGCTTTCTTT.